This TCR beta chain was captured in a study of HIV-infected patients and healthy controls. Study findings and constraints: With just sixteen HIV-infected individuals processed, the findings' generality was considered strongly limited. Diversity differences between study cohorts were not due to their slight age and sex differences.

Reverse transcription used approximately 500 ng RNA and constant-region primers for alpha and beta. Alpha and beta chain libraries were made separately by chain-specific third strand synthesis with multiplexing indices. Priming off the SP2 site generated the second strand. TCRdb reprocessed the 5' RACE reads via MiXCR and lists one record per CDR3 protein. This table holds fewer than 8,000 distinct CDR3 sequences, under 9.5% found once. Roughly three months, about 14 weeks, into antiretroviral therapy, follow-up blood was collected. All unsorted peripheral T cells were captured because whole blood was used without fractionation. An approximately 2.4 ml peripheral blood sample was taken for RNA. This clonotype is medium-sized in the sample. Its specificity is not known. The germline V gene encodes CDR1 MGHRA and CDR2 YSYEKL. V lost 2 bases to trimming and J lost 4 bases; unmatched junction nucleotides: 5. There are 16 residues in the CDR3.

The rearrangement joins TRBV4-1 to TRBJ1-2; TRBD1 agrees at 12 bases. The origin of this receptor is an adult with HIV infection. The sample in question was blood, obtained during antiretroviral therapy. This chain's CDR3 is CASSQTPGQGAYGYTF. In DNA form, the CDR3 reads TGCGCCAGCAGCCAAACTCCGGGACAGGGGGCCTATGGCTACACCTTC.